The clone carrying this T cell receptor (beta chain) was found a few times. The record originates from a study of blood T cell repertoires in COVID-19. Study summary: From T cells, B-cell-depleted T cells, or PBMCs came the material, which was cDNA or gDNA.

Original methodology: Amplified reference gene primers provided the basis for estimating nucleated cell counts. Here immunoSEQ multiplex PCR was the method, and the copy in TCRdb shows in-frame clones only, minus some. The V and J calls and clone size are taken from that table; D and trimming were inferred from the DNA. Seen here are tens of thousands of clones, about 81% observed once, and the top ten hold 15% to 19%. Germline CDR1 is KGHDR and CDR2 is SFDVKD. This CDR3 contains 17 residues. Trimming at V came to 3 bases and at J to 3 bases, leaving 9 bases not matched to a gene. The sequence was obtained from a man older than 75 with acute or convalescent COVID-19. The chain couples TRBV24-1 to TRBJ2-2; 7 nucleotides agree with TRBD1. Sequenced material: peripheral blood. CDR3 sequence (DNA): TGTGCCACCAGTGATCCTTCTACAGGGGTTTACACCGGGGAGCTGTTTTTT. Translated: CATSDPSTGVYTGELFF.